This entry lists 30 T cell receptor beta chains sequenced from one sample in a study of shared clonotypes between healthy human individuals. Sequencing was performed with immunoSEQ multiplex PCR; in TCRdb, only in-frame clones are kept and a portion is missing. The sample contains 2 million to 3 million clones, 80% to 95% of which appear only once. Sequenced: naive CD4+ T cells from PBMCs. Subset in this sample: CD45RA+ positively selected. The receptors originated from a man aged 18-30 years in good health. Some clones in this sample may be carry-over from other donors' samples.

The count of this clone is one. The V and J genes are TRBV6-5 and TRBJ2-7; 8 nucleotides line up with TRBD2. Germline lookup yields CDR1 MNHEY and CDR2 SVGAGI. The CDR3 loop spans 14 amino acids. J was trimmed by 5 bases and V by 11 bases; bases with no gene match: 14. The CDR3 sequence is CASRGGGSANEQYF. As DNA, the CDR3 is TGTGCCTCCCGGGGGGGCGGGAGTGCAAACGAGCAGTACTTC.

The chain couples TRBV19 to TRBJ1-2; tentative D call: TRBD1 (5 bases). The CDR3 contains 19 residues. Germline V gene data show CDR1 as LNHDA and CDR2 as SQIVND (reference sequence). V gave up 6 bases and J gave up 3 bases, with 29 bases separating them. CDR3 protein: CASSPLERRTSVWDYGYTF. CDR3 DNA sequence: TGTGCCAGTAGCCCTTTAGAGAGGAGGACATCAGTTTGGGACTATGGCTACACCTTC.

This rearrangement joins TRBV30 to TRBJ1-2; D possibly corresponds to TRBD1 (5 bases). This CDR3 contains 13 residues. Germline loops: CDR1 GTSNPN, CDR2 SVGIG (reference sequence). Trimming took 1 base from V and 7 from J, leaving 13 bases between them. The CDR3 spells CAWSADGGVGYTF. As DNA, the CDR3 is TGTGCCTGGAGTGCCGACGGGGGAGTTGGCTACACCTTC.

This chain joins TRBV10-3 and TRBJ1-2; 7 bases are a match to TRBD1. V dropped 2 bases and J dropped 7; count of bases not matched to a gene: 4. Germline V gives CDR1 ENHRY, CDR2 SYGVKD. The CDR3 is 13 residues long. The CDR3 spells CAISERQGGGYTF. CDR3 sequence (DNA): TGTGCCATCAGTGAGAGACAGGGTGGTGGCTACACCTTC.

The chain employs TRBV7-3 and TRBJ2-2, with TRBD2 identical over 9 bases. CDR3 length: 16 residues. Germline loops: CDR1 SGHTA, CDR2 FQGTGA. V trimming: 5 bases; J trimming: 8 bases; junction bases outside the gene matches: 12. The CDR3 is CASSKTSGSLIGELFF. In DNA, the CDR3 is TGTGCCAGCAGCAAAACTAGCGGGTCCTTAATTGGGGAGCTGTTTTTT.

J is TRBJ2-7 and V is TRBV7-3; D is unresolved. The ends were cut back, 0 bases at V and 5 bases at J, with 8 bases in the middle. This CDR3 has 13 residues. The germline V gene has CDR1 SGHTA and CDR2 FQGTGA. Written as DNA, the CDR3 is TGTGCCAGCAGCTTAACAGGGCAGGACGAGCAGTACTTC. Translated, it gives CASSLTGQDEQYF. Complete variable domain (other parts from reference TRBV7-3 and TRBJ2-7): GAGVSQTPSNKVTEKGKYVELRCDPISGHTALYWYRQSLGQGPEFLIYFQGTGAADDSGLPNDRFFAVRPEGSVSTLKIQRTERGDSAVYLCASSLTGQDEQYFGPGTRLTVT.

This chain connects TRBV18 to TRBJ1-5, with a weak D call TRBD1 (5 bases). Per germline, CDR1 KGHSH and CDR2 LQKENI. This CDR3 has 14 residues. Trimming pared 2 bases from V and 2 bases from J, leaving 7 bases between. The CDR3 sequence is CASSPGAGNQPQHF. CDR3 bases: TGTGCCAGCTCACCAGGGGCGGGCAATCAGCCCCAGCATTTT.

This clone was recorded only once. Other DNA sequences from this sample encode an identical CDR3 as well. V usage is TRBV11-1 and J usage is TRBJ1-2, with TRBD1 matching 7 bases. CDR3 length: 13 amino acids. Germline CDR1 SGHAT, CDR2 FQDESV (reference sequence). Unmatched junction bases numbered 3, after V lost 5 bases and J lost 3 bases. CDR3 residues: CASSTGVDYGYTF. CDR3 in DNA: TGTGCCAGCAGCACAGGGGTAGACTATGGCTACACCTTC.

This chain uses TRBV5-1 with TRBJ1-4; a possible D gene is TRBD1 (5 bases). CDR3 length: 15 residues. Deletions cut 0 bases from V and 8 bases from J, with 14 bases between. Germline V gene lookup returns CDR1 SGHRS and CDR2 YFSETQ. This CDR3 is CASSLGGQGSEKLFF. CDR3 bases: TGCGCCAGCAGCTTGGGCGGGCAGGGAAGCGAAAAACTGTTTTTT.

The chain is built from TRBV28 and TRBJ2-3; D not certain. The length of the CDR3 is 13 residues. Germline values: CDR1 MDHEN, CDR2 SYDVKM. V was shortened by 2 bases and J by 6 bases, with 9 bases between the two germline ends. Here the CDR3 reads CASSLRPRDTQYF. CDR3 nucleotides: TGTGCCAGCAGTTTAAGACCACGGGATACGCAGTATTTT.

The rearrangement links TRBV2 to TRBJ2-3; D perhaps matches TRBD1 (5 bases). The CDR3 covers 17 residues. V was clipped by 6 bases and J by 2 bases, with 21 bases between them. Germline V gene sequence: CDR1 SNHLY, CDR2 FYNNEI. CDR3 amino acids: CASSAQGSPPPTDTQYF. CDR3 in DNA: TGTGCCAGCAGCGCCCAGGGATCGCCGCCCCCCACAGATACGCAGTATTTT.

The chain is built from TRBV7-8 and TRBJ2-7, with 9 bases identical to TRBD2. The J segment lost 5 bases and the V segment lost 5 bases, leaving 7 bases of the junction unmatched. This CDR3 spans 14 amino acids. Germline values: CDR1 SGHVS, CDR2 FQNEAQ. CDR3 loop: CASSEGLASHEQYF. Here the CDR3 DNA reads TGTGCCAGCAGCGAGGGACTAGCTTCCCACGAGCAGTACTTC.

About this clone itself: Other nucleotide sequences from this sample produce the same CDR3. The chain uses TRBV30 and TRBJ1-1, with unresolved D. The CDR3 spans 11 residues. Germline V gives CDR1 GTSNPN, CDR2 SVGIG (reference sequence). Deletions cut 2 bases from V and 2 bases from J, with 3 bases between. The CDR3 spells CAWSRNTEAFF. As DNA, the CDR3 is TGTGCCTGGAGTCGCAACACTGAAGCTTTCTTT.

The V and J genes are TRBV28 and TRBJ2-5, with D perhaps matching TRBD1 (5 bases). The ends were cut back, 4 bases at V and 5 bases at J, with 17 bases in the middle. The CDR3 spans 15 residues. Looked up from germline, CDR1 is MDHEN and CDR2 is SYDVKM. CDR3 amino acids: CASSSPPGSGETQYF. The CDR3 coding sequence is TGTGCCAGCAGTTCTCCACCAGGGTCGGGCGAGACCCAGTACTTC.

This clone was recorded once. The chain is built from TRBV4-3 and TRBJ2-1; D tentatively reads TRBD1 or TRBD2 (7 bases each). V was trimmed by 0 bases and J by 4 bases, leaving 10 bases between them. The CDR3 contains 15 residues. Germline values: CDR1 LGHNA, CDR2 YSLEER. The CDR3 DNA follows: TGCGCCAGCAGCCAAGACAGGGGGGGGTACAATGAGCAGTTCTTC. This sequence encodes CASSQDRGGYNEQFF.

The count of this clone is one. The chain has TRBV25-1 and TRBJ2-5; 8 positions match TRBD2. V was clipped by 3 bases and J by 1 base; unmatched bases: 10. The CDR3 sequence is 17 residues long. Germline CDR1 and CDR2: MGHDK and SYGVNS. The DNA of the CDR3 is TGTGCCAGCAGTGAGCACGGGAGGGGTTACGTCCAAGAGACCCAGTACTTC. It is translated as CASSEHGRGYVQETQYF. The whole variable domain, filled in from reference TRBV25-1 and TRBJ2-5, reads EADIYQTPRYLVIGTGKKITLECSQTMGHDKMYWYQQDPGMELHLIHYSYGVNSTEKGDLSSESTVSRIRTEHFPLTLESARPSHTSQYLCASSEHGRGYVQETQYFGPGTRLLVL.

This clone was recorded once. This sequence joins TRBV7-9 and TRBJ2-2; TRBD1 is a possible D gene (5 bases). This CDR3 spans 16 amino acids. Germline V gene sequence: CDR1 SEHNR, CDR2 FQNEAQ (reference sequence). V was clipped by 4 bases and J by 1 base, with 13 bases between them. The CDR3 loop reads CASSYGHPLNTGELFF. CDR3 DNA: TGTGCCAGCAGCTACGGACACCCTCTGAACACCGGGGAGCTGTTTTTT.

This clone was recorded only once. The chain carries TRBV4-2 and TRBJ2-3; 8 bases line up with TRBD2. The length of the CDR3 is 17 residues. Germline CDR1 is LGHNA and CDR2 is YNFKEQ. V shed 0 bases and J 4 bases; nucleotides not matched to a gene: 9. The CDR3 spells CASSQEPGSGSADTQYF. CDR3 sequence (DNA): TGTGCCAGCAGCCAAGAACCTGGGAGCGGGAGCGCAGATACGCAGTATTTT.

This chain connects TRBV19 to TRBJ1-2; 7 nucleotides align to TRBD1. J gave up 4 bases and V 4 bases, and 6 bases lay outside the gene matches. The CDR3 extends over 14 amino acids. Germline V lookup: CDR1 LNHDA, CDR2 SQIVND (reference sequence). For the CDR3, the DNA is TGTGCCAGTAGTAGAGGGGGACAGCCCTATGGCTACACCTTC. Protein sequence: CASSRGGQPYGYTF.

This clone appeared a single time. This chain links TRBV2 with TRBJ2-7, with unresolved D. Germline loops: CDR1 SNHLY, CDR2 FYNNEI. The CDR3 consists of 11 residues. V was trimmed by 1 base and J by 7 bases, leaving 5 bases between them. This CDR3 is CASSEGVEQYF. The CDR3 DNA reads TGTGCCAGCAGTGAAGGTGTTGAGCAGTACTTC. The whole variable domain, remainder taken from reference TRBV2 and TRBJ2-7, is EPEVTQTPSHQVTQMGQEVILRCVPISNHLYFYWYRQILGQKVEFLVSFYNNEISEKSEIFDDQFSVERPDGSNFTLKIRSTKLEDSAMYFCASSEGVEQYFGPGTRLTVT.

This chain uses TRBV28 with TRBJ2-4; the match to TRBD1 covers 7 bases. V dropped 5 bases and J dropped 0; count of bases not matched to a gene: 4. Looked up from germline, CDR1 is MDHEN and CDR2 is SYDVKM. This CDR3 has 15 residues. The CDR3 DNA is TGTGCCAGCAGTCCGACAGGGCAAGCCAAAAACATTCAGTACTTC. As protein: CASSPTGQAKNIQYF.

The chain joins TRBV6-6 to TRBJ2-7; TRBD1 matches 9 bases. The CDR3 contains 14 residues. V trimming: 2 bases; J trimming: 6 bases; junction bases outside the gene matches: 5. Germline assignment: CDR1 MNHNY and CDR2 SVGAGI (reference sequence). The CDR3 protein is CASSYPGQGGEQYF. CDR3 sequence (DNA): TGTGCCAGCAGTTACCCGGGACAGGGAGGCGAGCAGTACTTC.

The chain is built from TRBV7-2 and TRBJ1-2; D may be TRBD1 (6 bases). Germline lookup yields CDR1 SGHTA and CDR2 FQGNSA. V gave up 5 bases and J gave up 0 bases, with 13 bases separating them. CDR3 length: 15 amino acids. CDR3 loop: CASSPRDRPNYGYTF. The CDR3 bases are TGTGCCAGCAGCCCGAGAGACAGGCCTAACTATGGCTACACCTTC.

The rearrangement links TRBV27 to TRBJ2-7; D uncertain. V was cut by 6 bases and J by 2 bases, with 11 bases left in between. From germline, CDR1 is MNHEY and CDR2 SMNVEV (reference sequence). The CDR3 has 13 residues. CDR3 DNA: TGTGCCAGCAGAGGTTATGCGACCTACGAGCAGTACTTC. Its translation is CASRGYATYEQYF.

The chain employs TRBV9 and TRBJ2-4; the D gene could be TRBD1 or TRBD2 (5 bases each). Trimming took 3 bases from V and 7 from J, leaving 17 bases between them. The germline gives CDR1 SGDLS, CDR2 YYNGEE. CDR3 length: 15 residues. The DNA of the CDR3 is TGTGCCAGCAGCGAGGGGCTAGCAGTTGGGAACATTCAGTACTTC. Translated, it gives CASSEGLAVGNIQYF.

The chain links TRBV5-1 to TRBJ2-7; no reliable D call. Germline CDR1 SGHRS, CDR2 YFSETQ. V dropped 0 bases and J dropped 0 bases, with 16 bases sitting between them. This CDR3 is 17 amino acids long. This CDR3 is CASSLGLRLMSSYEQYF. DNA of the CDR3: TGCGCCAGCAGCTTGGGTTTACGGCTCATGAGCTCCTACGAGCAGTACTTC.

CDR3 amino acids: CASSRSRQGQPQHF. For the CDR3, the DNA is TGTGCCAGCAGCCGATCAAGGCAGGGTCAGCCCCAGCATTTT. The chain links TRBV7-8 to TRBJ1-5, with D possibly TRBD1 on 5 matching bases. V lost 5 bases, J lost 6 bases, and 14 bases lay in between. Germline loops: CDR1 SGHVS, CDR2 FQNEAQ. The length of the CDR3 is 14 residues.

This clone was counted once. V and J are TRBV5-1 and TRBJ1-2, with TRBD1 matching 7 bases. The CDR3 spans 17 residues. V shed 4 bases, J shed 3 bases, and the junction held 15 bases outside the gene matches. Germline values: CDR1 SGHRS, CDR2 YFSETQ. Here the CDR3 reads CASSPLELTGNDYGYTF. In DNA form, the CDR3 reads TGCGCCAGCAGCCCCCTTGAACTGACAGGGAATGACTATGGCTACACCTTC. The complete variable domain, with remaining parts taken from reference TRBV5-1 and TRBJ1-2, reads KAGVTQTPRYLIKTRGQQVTLSCSPISGHRSVSWYQQTPGQGLQFLFEYFSETQRNKGNFPGRFSGRQFSNSRSEMNVSTLELGDSALYLCASSPLELTGNDYGYTFGSGTRLTVV.

The V and J genes are TRBV7-9 and TRBJ2-3, with 7 bases lining up with TRBD1. Germline CDR1 SEHNR, CDR2 FQNEAQ (reference sequence). V trimming: 5 bases; J trimming: 6 bases; junction bases outside the gene matches: 11. The CDR3 covers 15 residues. The CDR3 reads CASSRSGGSRDTQYF. CDR3 DNA sequence: TGTGCCAGCAGCAGGTCAGGGGGTTCTCGGGATACGCAGTATTTT.

V is TRBV6-1 and J is TRBJ1-1; TRBD1 aligns across 9 bases. This CDR3 region has 14 residues. The junction had 4 bases not matched to a gene; V was cut back by 7 bases and J by 1 base. Germline V gene lookup returns CDR1 MNHNS and CDR2 SASEGT. The CDR3 loop reads CASMPGQGNTEAFF. CDR3 sequence (DNA): TGTGCCAGCATGCCGGGACAGGGGAACACTGAAGCTTTCTTT.